These 5 T cell receptor beta chains were sequenced from one sample in a study of cytomegalovirus exposure and HLA in healthy donors. A multiplex PCR was run with 60 Vbeta primers and 13 Jbeta primers. The repertoire was sequenced with immunoSEQ multiplex PCR; TCRdb's copy has only in-frame clones and lacks some. This sample has around 200,000 clones; 80% to 90% occur once, and the top ten carry more than 0.25%. Material: PBMCs. Every receptor here comes from a woman aged 25 to 45 in good health and CMV-seronegative.

The chain combines TRBV11-2 with TRBJ2-7, with 14 bases aligning to TRBD2. V dropped 5 bases and J dropped 5; count of bases not matched to a gene: 8. CDR3 size: 16 residues. CDR1 is SGHAT and CDR2 is FQNNGV in the germline V gene. In nucleotides, the CDR3 is TGTGCCAGCAGCCGACTCGGGACTAGCGGGAGTGACGAGCAGTACTTC. This encodes CASSRLGTSGSDEQYF.

The chain employs TRBV5-1 and TRBJ1-1, with a weak D call TRBD1 (5 bases). From germline, CDR1 is SGHRS and CDR2 YFSETQ. V lost 3 bases and J lost 4, with 19 bases in between. The CDR3 runs 16 residues. The DNA for the CDR3 is TGCGCCAGCAGCTGGGAGAGAAGGCGGGGGAGCACTGAAGCTTTCTTT. It encodes CASSWERRRGSTEAFF.

The V gene is TRBV19, the J gene TRBJ2-7, with TRBD1 matching 9 bases. The CDR3 has 15 amino acids. Germline V CDR1 and CDR2: LNHDA, SQIVND (reference sequence). V lost 6 bases to trimming and J lost 4 bases; unmatched junction nucleotides: 10. The CDR3 sequence: CASSRGQGGGYEQYF. The CDR3 DNA is TGTGCCAGTAGCCGGGGACAGGGAGGCGGTTACGAGCAGTACTTC. The variable domain in full, with the rest retrieved from reference TRBV19 and TRBJ2-7, is DGGITQSPKYLFRKEGQNVTLSCEQNLNHDAMYWYRQDPGQGLRLIYYSQIVNDFQKGDIAEGYSVSREKKESFPLTVTSAQKNPTAFYLCASSRGQGGGYEQYFGPGTRLTVT.

The chain employs TRBV19 and TRBJ2-1, with 8 bases aligning to TRBD2. The CDR3 spans 16 residues. Germline-derived CDR1 and CDR2 are LNHDA and SQIVND (reference sequence). V gave up 1 base and J gave up 10 bases; unmatched junction bases: 12. In DNA, the CDR3 is TGTGCCAGTAGTATAGGAGGCGCGGGGGGCCCGGGAGAGCAGTTCTTC. Protein product: CASSIGGAGGPGEQFF.

V gene TRBV5-1 combines with J gene TRBJ2-1; 7 bases are a match to TRBD1. There are 12 residues in the CDR3. The V gene's germline CDR1 is SGHRS and CDR2 YFSETQ. The J segment lost 7 bases and the V segment lost 4 bases, leaving 2 bases of the junction unmatched. CDR3 protein: CASSADRNEQFF. In nucleotides, the CDR3 is TGCGCCAGCAGCGCGGACAGGAATGAGCAGTTCTTC.